A selection of T cell receptor beta chains follows, all from one sample in a study of blood T cell repertoires in COVID-19. Clones were read by immunoSEQ multiplex PCR, and TCRdb kept only the in-frame ones, dropping some. The data contain around 170,000 clones, about 74% of them singletons. Material: peripheral blood. These receptors originate from an elderly woman with acute or convalescent COVID-19. Both conserved end residues are part of each CDR3. A D gene is named only where the DNA matches it firmly. Size is stated for part of the rows, as once, few or many counts, or as a class when the clone is expanded.

cdr3_nt: TGCAGCGTTGAAGCCCCGGCGTCTAGCGATTCCTACAATGAGCAGTTCTTC
cdr3_aa: CSVEAPASSDSYNEQFF
d_call: .
v_call: TRBV29-1
clone_size: .
j_call: TRBJ2-1

cdr3_nt: TGTGCCAGCAGCCAACCACTCCAGGGAAGCGAGACCCAGTACTTC
cdr3_aa: CASSQPLQGSETQYF
d_call: .
v_call: TRBV4-2
clone_size: .
j_call: TRBJ2-5

cdr3_nt: TGTGCCAGCAGATTGAGCGGACCCAATGAGCAGTTCTTC
cdr3_aa: CASRLSGPNEQFF
d_call: .
v_call: TRBV6-5
clone_size: .
j_call: TRBJ2-1

cdr3_nt: TGTGCCAGTAGTAGGTACGAGAATTCACCCCTCCACTTT
cdr3_aa: CASSRYENSPLHF
d_call: .
v_call: TRBV19
clone_size: .
j_call: TRBJ1-6

cdr3_nt: TGTGCCAGTAGTACACCAGCGGGCGCTTCCGGGGAGCTGTTTTTT
cdr3_aa: CASSTPAGASGELFF
d_call: .
v_call: TRBV19
clone_size: .
j_call: TRBJ2-2

cdr3_nt: TGTGCCAGCAGCAAAGACCAGAGCAGGGGCAATCAGCCCCAGCATTTT
cdr3_aa: CASSKDQSRGNQPQHF
d_call: .
v_call: TRBV5-5
clone_size: .
j_call: TRBJ1-5

cdr3_nt: TGTGCCAGCAGCCCCGAACTGGGACTAGCGGGGGGGGCGGGCGAGCAGTTCTTC
cdr3_aa: CASSPELGLAGGAGEQFF
d_call: TRBD2
v_call: TRBV14
clone_size: few
j_call: TRBJ2-1

cdr3_nt: TGCGCCAGCTTCACCCGGGACGGGGAGGACAATGAGCAGTTCTTC
cdr3_aa: CASFTRDGEDNEQFF
d_call: .
v_call: TRBV5-1
clone_size: .
j_call: TRBJ2-1

cdr3_nt: TGTGCCAGCAGTTTAACGGACAGTGGGAATGGCTACACCTTC
cdr3_aa: CASSLTDSGNGYTF
d_call: .
v_call: TRBV27
clone_size: .
j_call: TRBJ1-2

cdr3_nt: TGTGCCAGCAGTGTGGGACAGGGAGGGATAGGGGAGACCCAGTACTTC
cdr3_aa: CASSVGQGGIGETQYF
d_call: TRBD1
v_call: TRBV6-1
clone_size: once
j_call: TRBJ2-5

cdr3_nt: TGCGCCAGCAGCTACCCCCAGGGGAACACTGAAGCTTTCTTT
cdr3_aa: CASSYPQGNTEAFF
d_call: .
v_call: TRBV5-1
clone_size: .
j_call: TRBJ1-1

cdr3_nt: TGTGCCAGCAGTCAAATACAGGGTAGCAATCAGCCCCAGCATTTT
cdr3_aa: CASSQIQGSNQPQHF
d_call: .
v_call: TRBV28
clone_size: .
j_call: TRBJ1-5

cdr3_nt: TGCGCCAGCAGCACGGGGACTAGCTTATTGTCCGGGGAGCTGTTTTTT
cdr3_aa: CASSTGTSLLSGELFF
d_call: TRBD2
v_call: TRBV5-1
clone_size: .
j_call: TRBJ2-2

cdr3_nt: TGTGCCATCAGTGAGTCAGGGGCGACTAGTCCCGGGGAGCTGTTTTTT
cdr3_aa: CAISESGATSPGELFF
d_call: .
v_call: TRBV10-3
clone_size: .
j_call: TRBJ2-2

cdr3_nt: TGTGCCAGTCCTAAAACGGGACAAGGTGGTGAGCAGTTCTTC
cdr3_aa: CASPKTGQGGEQFF
d_call: .
v_call: TRBV6-5
clone_size: .
j_call: TRBJ2-1

cdr3_nt: TGTGCCAGCAGTTTAGGGCAGTATAATTCACCCCTCCACTTT
cdr3_aa: CASSLGQYNSPLHF
d_call: .
v_call: TRBV28
clone_size: .
j_call: TRBJ1-6

cdr3_nt: TGTGCCAGCAGTTATCGACAGGGGTTCGCCGGGGAGCTGTTTTTT
cdr3_aa: CASSYRQGFAGELFF
d_call: TRBD1
v_call: TRBV27
clone_size: .
j_call: TRBJ2-2